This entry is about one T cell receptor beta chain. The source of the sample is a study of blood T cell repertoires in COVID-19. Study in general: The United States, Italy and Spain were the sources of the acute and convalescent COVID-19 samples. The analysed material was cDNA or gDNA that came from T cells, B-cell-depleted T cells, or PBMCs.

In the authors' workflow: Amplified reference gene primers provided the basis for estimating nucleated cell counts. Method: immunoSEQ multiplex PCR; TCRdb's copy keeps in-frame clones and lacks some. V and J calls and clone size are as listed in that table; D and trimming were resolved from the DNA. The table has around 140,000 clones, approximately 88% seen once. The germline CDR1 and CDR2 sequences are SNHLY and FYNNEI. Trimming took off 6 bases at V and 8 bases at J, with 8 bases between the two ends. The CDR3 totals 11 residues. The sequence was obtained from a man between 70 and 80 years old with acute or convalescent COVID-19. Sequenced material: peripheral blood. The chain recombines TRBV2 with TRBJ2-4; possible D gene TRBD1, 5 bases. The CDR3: CASRGVDIQYF. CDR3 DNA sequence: TGTGCCAGCAGAGGGGTCGACATTCAGTACTTC.